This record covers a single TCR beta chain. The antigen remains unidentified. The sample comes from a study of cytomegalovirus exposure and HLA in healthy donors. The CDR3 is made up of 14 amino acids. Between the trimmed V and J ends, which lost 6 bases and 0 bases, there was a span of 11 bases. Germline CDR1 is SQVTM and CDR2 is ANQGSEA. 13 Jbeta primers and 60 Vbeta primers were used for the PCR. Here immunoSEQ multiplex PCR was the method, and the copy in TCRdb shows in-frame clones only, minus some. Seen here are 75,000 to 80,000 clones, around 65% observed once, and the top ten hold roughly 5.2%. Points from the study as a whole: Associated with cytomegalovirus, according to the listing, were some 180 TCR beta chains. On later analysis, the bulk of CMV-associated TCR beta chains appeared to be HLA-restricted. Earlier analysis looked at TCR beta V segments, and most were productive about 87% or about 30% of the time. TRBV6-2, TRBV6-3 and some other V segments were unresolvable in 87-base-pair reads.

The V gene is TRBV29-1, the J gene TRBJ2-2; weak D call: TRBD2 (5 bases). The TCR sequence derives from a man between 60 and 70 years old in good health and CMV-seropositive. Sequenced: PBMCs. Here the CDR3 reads CSVSSDSNTGELFF. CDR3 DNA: TGCAGCGTCTCCTCGGACTCGAACACCGGGGAGCTGTTTTTT.